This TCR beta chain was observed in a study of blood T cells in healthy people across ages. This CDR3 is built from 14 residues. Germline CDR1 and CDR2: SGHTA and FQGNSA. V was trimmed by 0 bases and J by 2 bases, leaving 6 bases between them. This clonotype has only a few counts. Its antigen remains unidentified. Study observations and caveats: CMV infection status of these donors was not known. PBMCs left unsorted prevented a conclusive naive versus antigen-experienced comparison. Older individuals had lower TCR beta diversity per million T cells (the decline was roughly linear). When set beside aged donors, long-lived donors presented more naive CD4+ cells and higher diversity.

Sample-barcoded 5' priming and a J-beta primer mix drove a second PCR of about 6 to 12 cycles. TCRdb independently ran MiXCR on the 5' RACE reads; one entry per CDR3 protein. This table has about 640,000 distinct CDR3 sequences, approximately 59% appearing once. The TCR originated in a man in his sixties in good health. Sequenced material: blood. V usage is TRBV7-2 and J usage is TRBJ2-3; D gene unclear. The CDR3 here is CASSLALVTDTQYF. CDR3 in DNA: TGTGCCAGCAGCTTAGCGTTGGTCACAGATACGCAGTATTTT.